The next 3 T cell receptor beta chains were all read from a single sample in a study of blood T cell dynamics during melanoma immunotherapy. Documented time point: week 3, after first cycle of checkpoint inhibitor. This table comes from immunoSEQ multiplex PCR, and its TCRdb copy is limited to in-frame clones, with some not included. Altogether about 8,600 clones are present, roughly 85% being singletons, with the ten largest covering 0.85% to 1.2%. Source: blood, taken from a patient treated with checkpoint blockade. The receptors shown here come from a human donor with melanoma.

This clone is a singleton in its sample. The chain links TRBV5-1 to TRBJ1-1; D perhaps matches TRBD1 (5 bases). This CDR3 has 14 amino acids. The V end lost 1 base, the J end lost 0 bases, and 7 bases lay between the germline ends. Germline V lookup: CDR1 SGHRS, CDR2 YFSETQ. The CDR3 DNA reads TGCGCCAGCAGCTTGTCAGGGTTGAACACTGAAGCTTTCTTT. Protein product: CASSLSGLNTEAFF.

The V and J genes are TRBV5-4 and TRBJ2-1, with a tentative D call TRBD2 (6 bases). With 3 bases removed from V and 9 bases from J, the gap between germline ends came to 16 bases. This CDR3 region has 14 residues. Germline V CDR1 and CDR2: SGHNT, YYREEE (reference sequence). The CDR3 sequence: CASSYPTSPAEQFF. CDR3 bases: TGTGCCAGCAGCTATCCGACTAGTCCGGCTGAGCAGTTCTTC.

The chain joins TRBV11-2 to TRBJ2-3, with TRBD2 identical over 13 bases. CDR3 length: 16 amino acids. Germline assignment: CDR1 SGHAT and CDR2 FQNNGV. After removal of 2 bases from V and 4 bases from J, the junction contained 3 bases not matched to a gene. The CDR3 DNA reads TGTGCCAGCAGCTTATGGACTAGCGGGGGCTCAGATACGCAGTATTTT. Encoded protein: CASSLWTSGGSDTQYF. Full variable domain (remainder filled in from reference TRBV11-2 and TRBJ2-3): EAGVAQSPRYKIIEKRQSVAFWCNPISGHATLYWYQQILGQGPKLLIQFQNNGVVDDSQLPKDRFSAERLKGVDSTLKIQPAKLEDSAVYLCASSLWTSGGSDTQYFGPGTRLTVL.